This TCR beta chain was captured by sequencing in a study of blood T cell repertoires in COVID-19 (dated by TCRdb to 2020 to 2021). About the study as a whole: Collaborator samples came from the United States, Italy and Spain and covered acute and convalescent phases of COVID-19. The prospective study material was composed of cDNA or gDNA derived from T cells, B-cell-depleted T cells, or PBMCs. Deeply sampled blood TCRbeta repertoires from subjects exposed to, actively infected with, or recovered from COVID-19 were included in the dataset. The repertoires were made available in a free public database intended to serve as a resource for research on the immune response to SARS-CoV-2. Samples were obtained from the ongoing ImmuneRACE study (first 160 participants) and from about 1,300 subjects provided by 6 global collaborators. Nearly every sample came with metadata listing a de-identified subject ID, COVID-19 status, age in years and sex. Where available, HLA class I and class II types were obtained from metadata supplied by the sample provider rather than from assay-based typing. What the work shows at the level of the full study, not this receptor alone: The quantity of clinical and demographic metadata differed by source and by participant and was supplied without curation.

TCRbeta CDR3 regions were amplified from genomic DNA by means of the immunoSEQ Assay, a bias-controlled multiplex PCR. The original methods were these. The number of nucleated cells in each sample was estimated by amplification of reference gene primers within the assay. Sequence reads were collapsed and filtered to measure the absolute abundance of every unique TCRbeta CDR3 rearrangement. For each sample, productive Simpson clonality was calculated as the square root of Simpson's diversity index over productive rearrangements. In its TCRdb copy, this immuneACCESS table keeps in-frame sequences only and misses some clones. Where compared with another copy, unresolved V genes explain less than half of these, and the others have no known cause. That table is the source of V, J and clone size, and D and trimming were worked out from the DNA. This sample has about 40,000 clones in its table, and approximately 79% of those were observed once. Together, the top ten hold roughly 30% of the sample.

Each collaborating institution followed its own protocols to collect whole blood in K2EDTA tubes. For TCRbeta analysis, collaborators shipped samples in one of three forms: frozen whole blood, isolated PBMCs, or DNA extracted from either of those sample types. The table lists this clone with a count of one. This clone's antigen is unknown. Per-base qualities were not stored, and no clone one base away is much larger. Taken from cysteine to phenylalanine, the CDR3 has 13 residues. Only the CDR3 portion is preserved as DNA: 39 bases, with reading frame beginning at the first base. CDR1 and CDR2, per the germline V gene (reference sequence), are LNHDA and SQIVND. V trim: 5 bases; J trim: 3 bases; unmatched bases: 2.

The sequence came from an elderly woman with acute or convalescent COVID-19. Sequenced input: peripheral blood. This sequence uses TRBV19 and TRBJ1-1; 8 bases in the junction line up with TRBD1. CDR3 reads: CASSGQGYTEAFF. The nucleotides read TGTGCCAGTAGTGGACAGGGATACACTGAAGCTTTCTTT.